The TCR beta chain under discussion was sequenced for a study of type 1 regulatory T cells. In germline, CDR1 is SGHRS, CDR2 YFSETQ. With 4 bases clipped from V and 5 bases from J, the junction kept 7 bases outside the gene matches. CDR3 length: 17 amino acids. Via MiXCR, TCRdb re-called the reads, giving one row per CDR3 protein. The sample records around 88,000 distinct CDR3 sequences, roughly a third being singletons. This clonotype was found a few times. This chain connects TRBV5-1 to TRBJ2-2; 14 nucleotides align to TRBD2. This TCR was sampled from a human donor in good health. Source material: CD4+ T cells, either the whole sample or a sorted fraction (not recorded which). The CDR3 bases are TGCGCCAGCAGCCGACAAGGACTAGCGGGAGGTACCGGGGAGCTGTTTTTT. Protein: CASSRQGLAGGTGELFF.